This TCR beta chain appears in the sequencing data of a study of T cells in Graves' hyperthyroidism and ophthalmopathy. Researchers took RNA transcripts and amplified the TCR beta CDR3 regions from them. A first-round RT-PCR of the TCR CDR3 used the HTBI primer set. TCRdb recomputed calls from the multiplex PCR reads with MiXCR, one row per CDR3 protein. The sample holds over 700,000 distinct CDR3 sequences, over 15% seen once. The clonotype comes from a woman aged 45-59 years with Graves' hyperthyroidism that later progressed to Graves' ophthalmopathy. Source material: blood.

CDR3 sequence: CASSVRTVTDSPLHF. The CDR3 nucleotides read TGCGCCAGCAGTGTAAGGACGGTGACGGATTCACCCCTCCACTTT. The chain employs TRBV10-2 and TRBJ1-6; D remains unclear. Germline values: CDR1 WSHSY, CDR2 SAAADI. Trimming stripped 4 bases from V and 8 bases from J, with 15 bases between. This CDR3 has 15 residues.